This TCR beta chain came from a study of T cells in Graves' hyperthyroidism and ophthalmopathy. Authors of the study amplified TCR beta CDR3 regions from RNA transcripts. The primer set for the first-round RT-PCR of the TCR CDR3 was HTBI. One entry per CDR3 protein, called by TCRdb with MiXCR from the multiplex PCR reads. Among 550,000 to 800,000 distinct CDR3 sequences listed, approximately 16% were seen once. CDR1 is MDHEN, CDR2 SYDVKM, per germline. Trimming stripped 4 bases from V and 6 bases from J, with 18 bases between. The CDR3 extends over 15 amino acids. Sequenced input: blood. This receptor was taken from a man aged 18 to 30 with Graves' hyperthyroidism. This chain joins TRBV28 and TRBJ1-2, with a tentative D call TRBD1 (6 bases). The CDR3 protein is CASSWATGALDGYTF. CDR3 DNA sequence: TGTGCCAGCAGTTGGGCGACGGGGGCGCTTGATGGCTACACCTTC.